Below are 13 T cell receptor beta chains sequenced from a single sample in a study of identifying expanded T cells in peripheral blood. Sequencing was performed with immunoSEQ multiplex PCR; in TCRdb, only in-frame clones are kept and a portion is missing. The table has under 70,000 clones, around 87% seen once. The specimen sequenced was blood. Source of these receptors: a person aged 18 to 70 in good health.

The chain uses TRBV4-1 and TRBJ2-5, with 12 bases fitting TRBD2. J gave up 5 bases and V 1 base, and 2 bases lay outside the gene matches. The CDR3 is 15 amino acids. Germline CDR1 is MGHRA and CDR2 is YSYEKL. This CDR3 reads CASSQGTSGAETQYF. The CDR3 coding sequence is TGCGCCAGCAGCCAAGGGACTAGCGGGGCGGAGACCCAGTACTTC.

The J gene is TRBJ1-2, the V gene TRBV5-6, with TRBD1 as a possible D gene (5 bases). This CDR3 is 14 amino acids long. The germline CDR1 and CDR2 sequences are SGHDT and YYEEEE. V was clipped by 0 bases and J by 2 bases, with 8 bases between them. The DNA of the CDR3 is TGTGCCAGCAGCTTGGGGGCAGGGAACTATGGCTACACCTTC. Protein sequence: CASSLGAGNYGYTF.

In this sample, this clone turned up once. In nucleotides, the CDR3 is TGTGCCAGTACCGGCGGGGCGACTAATGAAAAACTGTTTTTT. The encoded protein is CASTGGATNEKLFF. The chain is built from TRBV19 and TRBJ1-4; D is perhaps TRBD1 (5 bases). The CDR3 contains 14 residues. Germline CDR1 reads LNHDA; CDR2 reads SQIVND (reference sequence). V lost 7 bases and J lost 2, with 11 bases in between.

The chain recombines TRBV11-2 with TRBJ2-3; weak D call: TRBD2 (5 bases). The V gene lost 5 bases and the J gene lost 2 bases, with 17 bases spanning the gap. There are 16 residues in the CDR3. Germline-derived CDR1 and CDR2 are SGHAT and FQNNGV. The CDR3 protein is CASSRELALPTDTQYF. The CDR3 nucleotides read TGTGCCAGCAGCCGAGAGCTAGCTTTGCCCACAGATACGCAGTATTTT.

This chain connects TRBV10-2 to TRBJ2-1; D remains unclear. Trimming pared 6 bases from V and 0 bases from J, leaving 9 bases between. The germline gives CDR1 WSHSY, CDR2 SAAADI. CDR3 size: 14 residues. CDR3 amino acids: CASSQVSSYNEQFF. CDR3 sequence (DNA): TGCGCCAGCAGCCAGGTCAGCTCCTACAATGAGCAGTTCTTC.

This clone occurred once. The chain has TRBV4-1 and TRBJ2-7; 14 positions match TRBD2. The CDR3 is made up of 15 amino acids. The junction had 1 base not matched to a gene; V was cut back by 4 bases and J by 2 bases. In germline, CDR1 is MGHRA, CDR2 YSYEKL. CDR3 bases: TGCGCCAGCAGCCGACTAGCGGGAGGGCCCTACGAGCAGTACTTC. This encodes CASSRLAGGPYEQYF.

This chain links TRBV6-6 with TRBJ1-5; TRBD1 matches at 9 bases. Germline V gene lookup returns CDR1 MNHNY and CDR2 SVGAGI (reference sequence). The junction had 1 base not matched to a gene; V was cut back by 5 bases and J by 2 bases. This CDR3 region has 14 residues. In nucleotides, the CDR3 is TGTGCCAGCAGTAGGGACAGGGGCAATCAGCCCCAGCATTTT. Protein: CASSRDRGNQPQHF.

J is TRBJ2-7 and V is TRBV5-6; D is perhaps TRBD2 (6 bases). The V gene's germline CDR1 is SGHDT and CDR2 YYEEEE. CDR3 length: 16 amino acids. The germline V and J ends were trimmed by 2 bases and 7 bases, with 22 bases remaining between them. The CDR3 protein is CASSFYIGLAAGEQYF. The CDR3 nucleotides read TGTGCCAGCAGCTTCTACATCGGGTTGGCGGCGGGAGAGCAGTACTTC. Variable domain in full (rest from reference TRBV5-6 and TRBJ2-7): DAGVTQSPTHLIKTRGQQVTLRCSPKSGHDTVSWYQQALGQGPQFIFQYYEEEERQRGNFPDRFSGHQFPNYSSELNVNALLLGDSALYLCASSFYIGLAAGEQYFGPGTRLTVT.

The rearrangement links TRBV7-8 to TRBJ2-1; TRBD1 might be the D (5 bases). Per germline, CDR1 SGHVS and CDR2 FQNEAQ. The CDR3 has 16 residues. The V gene lost 0 bases and the J gene lost 2 bases, with 11 bases spanning the gap. CDR3 DNA sequence: TGTGCCAGCAGCTTAGCGGGCAGGGTCCCCTACAATGAGCAGTTCTTC. It yields the protein CASSLAGRVPYNEQFF.

The chain combines TRBV9 with TRBJ2-1; TRBD2 is a possible D gene (6 bases). Germline CDR1 and CDR2: SGDLS and YYNGEE. The CDR3 consists of 17 residues. The germline V and J ends were trimmed by 1 base and 5 bases, with 19 bases remaining between them. The CDR3 bases are TGTGCCAGCAGCGTAACTCATGTTGGGAGGTCCAACAATGAGCAGTTCTTC. The encoded protein is CASSVTHVGRSNNEQFF.

The sample holds one count of this clone. The CDR3 nucleotides read TGTGCCAGCAGCATCATAGGGGCAATTACCTACGAGCAGTACTTC. Protein product: CASSIIGAITYEQYF. The chain uses TRBV7-9 and TRBJ2-7; maybe TRBD1 (5 bases). The CDR3 loop spans 15 amino acids. V was clipped by 5 bases and J by 2 bases, with 16 bases between them. The V gene's germline CDR1 is SEHNR and CDR2 FQNEAQ (reference sequence).

The J gene is TRBJ2-7, the V gene TRBV28; 9 nucleotides agree with TRBD1. V was clipped by 5 bases and J by 3 bases; unmatched bases: 8. The CDR3 consists of 15 residues. CDR1 and CDR2 (germline): MDHEN, SYDVKM. The CDR3 spells CASSPMRTGDYEQYF. In DNA, the CDR3 is TGTGCCAGCAGTCCAATGCGGACAGGGGACTACGAGCAGTACTTC.

The rearrangement joins TRBV5-4 to TRBJ2-3; no definite D call. This CDR3 has 14 amino acids. From germline, CDR1 is SGHNT and CDR2 YYREEE (reference sequence). Trimming shortened V by 9 bases and J by 4 bases, and 18 bases separated the two germline ends. The CDR3 region has the DNA TGTGCCACCCGGGTGGCCAACGGCCCAGATACGCAGTATTTT. This translates into CATRVANGPDTQYF.